The present TCR beta chain was sequenced within a study of resident and recirculating memory T cells in vitiligo. Anyone treated within the previous three months was excluded. This clone was detected once. Its matching antigen is unknown. Findings of the study overall: Non-conserved TCRs across sites and patients suggested distinct clones per lesion.

V was pared by 0 bases and J by 5 bases, with 16 bases between. CDR3 length: 15 amino acids. Germline V gene lookup returns CDR1 GTSNPN and CDR2 SVGIG (reference sequence). Sequenced by immunoSEQ multiplex PCR; TCRdb stores in-frame clones only, minus some. In the table there are 75,000 to 95,000 clones, about 90% of which are singletons. This sequence was found in a male donor with vitiligo. Sequencing was carried out using blood. The chain recombines TRBV30 with TRBJ1-2; maybe TRBD1 (6 bases). The CDR3 spells CAWSVGQGSLYGYTF. The DNA of the CDR3 is TGTGCCTGGAGTGTAGGGCAGGGGAGTTTGTATGGCTACACCTTC.